This entry describes one T cell receptor (beta chain). What it binds is not known. These data originate in a study of cytotoxic CD8 clonotypes in ibrutinib-treated CLL. Overall study: Response was recorded as partial in 24 patients and complete in 2; at median about 6 years, 14 remained remitted and about twelve had progressed. On average, each sample had 255,043 productive templates and around 100,000 productive rearrangements. Study-level findings and limits: Whereas clonality rose at ibrutinib response, it declined toward baseline at progression. On treatment, the uncommon public clonotypes contracted or remained stable.

Assay used: immunoSEQ multiplex PCR; TCRdb lists only in-frame clones, some missing. The sample holds some 160,000 clones, 70% to 85% seen once. Germline lookup yields CDR1 SGHRS and CDR2 YFSETQ. The V gene lost 2 bases and the J gene lost 5 bases, with 10 bases spanning the gap. This CDR3 is 13 amino acids long. This sequence originates from a human donor with chronic lymphocytic leukemia. The V and J genes are TRBV5-1 and TRBJ2-5; D possibly matches TRBD1 or TRBD2 (5 bases each). Sequences were derived from PBMCs, sampled after 12 months of ibrutinib treatment. In nucleotides, the CDR3 is TGCGCCAGCAGCTTTCAGGGCGGGGAGACCCAGTACTTC. Protein product: CASSFQGGETQYF.